Listed below are T cell receptor beta chains from one sample, sequenced in a study of blood T cell repertoires in COVID-19. Libraries were prepared by immunoSEQ multiplex PCR; TCRdb keeps only in-frame clonotypes and omits some of them. The data contain roughly 140,000 clones, approximately 81% of them singletons. Sequencing was performed on peripheral blood. The receptor source for this set is a human donor in a cohort sampled during active COVID-19. Both conserved end residues are part of each CDR3. D genes are given only for firm matches. Clone size appears in some rows only: once, few, many, or a class for an expanded clone.

len	abundance	v_gene	j_gene	d_gene	CDR3aa	CDR3nt
16	.	TRBV19	TRBJ1-4	TRBD1	CASMGRGGQNREKLFF	TGTGCCAGTATGGGGAGAGGGGGACAGAACCGTGAAAAACTGTTTTTT
15	.	TRBV10-3	TRBJ1-1	TRBD1	CAISEPTQGGTEAFF	TGTGCCATCAGTGAGCCTACACAGGGGGGGACTGAAGCTTTCTTT
15	.	TRBV3-1/TRBV3-2	TRBJ2-7	TRBD1	CASSQGTGYSYEQYF	TGTGCCAGCAGCCAAGGGACAGGCTACTCCTACGAGCAGTACTTC
14	.	TRBV19	TRBJ1-1	.	CASSIDEGYTEAFF	TGTGCCAGTAGTATTGATGAGGGTTACACTGAAGCTTTCTTT
14	few	TRBV19	TRBJ1-5	.	CASSWSTSNQPQHF	TGTGCCAGTAGTTGGAGTACTAGCAATCAGCCCCAGCATTTT
14	.	TRBV6-5	TRBJ2-7	.	CASRRTGSSYEQYF	TGTGCCAGCAGACGGACTGGGAGCTCCTACGAGCAGTACTTC
16	.	TRBV3-1/TRBV3-2	TRBJ2-5	TRBD2	CASRLSGLAGQETQYF	TGTGCCAGCAGACTTTCGGGACTAGCGGGGCAAGAGACCCAGTACTTC
15	.	TRBV7-7	TRBJ2-5	.	CASSLGGGAEETQYF	TGTGCCAGCAGCTTGGGGGGGGGCGCAGAGGAGACCCAGTACTTC
16	once	TRBV24-1	TRBJ2-1	TRBD1	CATSEPGQGAWNEQFF	TGTGCCACCAGTGAGCCGGGACAGGGGGCCTGGAATGAGCAGTTCTTC
14	.	TRBV7-9	TRBJ2-7	.	CASSFTGRSYEQYF	TGTGCCAGCAGCTTCACAGGGCGCTCCTACGAGCAGTACTTC
15	.	TRBV5-6	TRBJ2-4	.	CASSSTSFAKNIQYF	TGTGCCAGCAGCTCGACTAGTTTCGCCAAAAACATTCAGTACTTC
11	once	TRBV25-1	TRBJ2-7	.	CASRTGYEQYF	TGTGCCAGCAGGACGGGCTACGAGCAGTACTTC
14	few	TRBV7-9	TRBJ1-2	.	CASSLVPQDLGYTF	TGTGCCAGCAGCTTAGTACCCCAGGATCTCGGCTACACCTTC
17	.	TRBV7-2	TRBJ2-2	.	CASSLGLYRQNTGELFF	TGTGCCAGCAGCTTAGGTCTCTACAGACAGAACACCGGGGAGCTGTTTTTT
16	.	TRBV19	TRBJ1-2	.	CASSIEVRGPSYGYTF	TGTGCCAGTAGTATAGAAGTAAGGGGCCCATCCTATGGCTACACCTTC